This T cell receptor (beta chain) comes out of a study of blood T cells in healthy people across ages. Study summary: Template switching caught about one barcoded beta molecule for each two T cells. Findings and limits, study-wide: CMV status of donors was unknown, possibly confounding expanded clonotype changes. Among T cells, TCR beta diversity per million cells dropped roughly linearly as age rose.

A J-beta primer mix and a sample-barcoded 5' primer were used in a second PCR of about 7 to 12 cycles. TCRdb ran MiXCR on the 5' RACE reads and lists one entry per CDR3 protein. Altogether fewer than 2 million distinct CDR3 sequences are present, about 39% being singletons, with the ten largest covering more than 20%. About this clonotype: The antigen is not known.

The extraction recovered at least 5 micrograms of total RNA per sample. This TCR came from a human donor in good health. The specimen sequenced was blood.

The CDR3 here is CSARPSGGPYEQYF. The CDR3 coding sequence is TGCAGCGCACGACCGTCCGGGGGGCCCTACGAGCAGTACTTC. The chain links TRBV29-1 to TRBJ2-7, with TRBD2 as a possible D gene (7 bases). V was cut by 7 bases and J by 2 bases, with 18 bases left in between. This CDR3 contains 14 residues. Germline V gene lookup returns CDR1 SQVTM and CDR2 ANQGSEA.